The sequence of this TCR beta chain was determined in a study of blood T cell repertoires in COVID-19. Across the whole study: Italy, Spain and the United States were the sources of the convalescent and acute COVID-19 samples.

There are a few counts of this clone. TCRdb's copy holds only in-frame clones and misses some; the assay was immunoSEQ multiplex PCR. The sample shows 200,000 or so clones, 87% of them seen only once. Unmatched junction bases numbered 12, after V lost 3 bases and J lost 5 bases. Germline V gene data show CDR1 as GTSNPN and CDR2 as SVGIG (reference sequence). The CDR3 runs 15 residues. This sequence joins TRBV30 and TRBJ2-5; 7 positions match TRBD2. Sequencing used PBMCs or T cells enriched from blood (not recorded which). The sequence was collected from a man younger than 40 who had recovered from COVID-19. The CDR3 protein is CAWSARLALRETQYF. CDR3 DNA: TGTGCCTGGAGCGCACGACTAGCTTTAAGGGAGACCCAGTACTTC.